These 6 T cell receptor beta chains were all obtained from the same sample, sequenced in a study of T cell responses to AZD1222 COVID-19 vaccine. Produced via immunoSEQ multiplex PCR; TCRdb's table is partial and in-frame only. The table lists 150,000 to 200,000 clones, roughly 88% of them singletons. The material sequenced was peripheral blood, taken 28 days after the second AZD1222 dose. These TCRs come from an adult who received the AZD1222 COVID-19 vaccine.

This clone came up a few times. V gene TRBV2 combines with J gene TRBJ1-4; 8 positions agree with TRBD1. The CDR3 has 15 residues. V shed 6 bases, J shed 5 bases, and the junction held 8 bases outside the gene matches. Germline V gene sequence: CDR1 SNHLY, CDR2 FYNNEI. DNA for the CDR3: TGTGCCAGCAGGGGCGACAGGGGTTCGAATGAAAAACTGTTTTTT. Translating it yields CASRGDRGSNEKLFF.

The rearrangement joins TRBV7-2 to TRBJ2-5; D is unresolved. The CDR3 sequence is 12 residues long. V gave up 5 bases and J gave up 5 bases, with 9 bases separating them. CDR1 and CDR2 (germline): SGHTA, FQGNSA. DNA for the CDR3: TGTGCCAGCAGCCCTAGGTCGGAGACCCAGTACTTC. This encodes CASSPRSETQYF.

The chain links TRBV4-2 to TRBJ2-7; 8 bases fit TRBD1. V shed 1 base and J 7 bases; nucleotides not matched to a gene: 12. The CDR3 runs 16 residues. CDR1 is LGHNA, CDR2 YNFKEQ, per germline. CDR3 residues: CASSQVGRQGAGEQYF. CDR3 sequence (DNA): TGTGCCAGCAGCCAAGTCGGGCGGCAGGGGGCAGGGGAGCAGTACTTC.

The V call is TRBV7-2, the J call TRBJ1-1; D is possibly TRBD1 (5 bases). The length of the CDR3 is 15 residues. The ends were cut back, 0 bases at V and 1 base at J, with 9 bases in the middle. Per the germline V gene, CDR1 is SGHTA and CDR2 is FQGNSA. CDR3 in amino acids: CASSLAGLRNTEAFF. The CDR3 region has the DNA TGTGCCAGCAGCTTAGCGGGACTGCGGAACACTGAAGCTTTCTTT. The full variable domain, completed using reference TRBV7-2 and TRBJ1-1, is GAGVSQSPSNKVTEKGKDVELRCDPISGHTALYWYRQSLGQGLEFLIYFQGNSAPDKSGLPSDRFSAERTGGSVSTLTIQRTQQEDSAVYLCASSLAGLRNTEAFFGQGTRLTVV.

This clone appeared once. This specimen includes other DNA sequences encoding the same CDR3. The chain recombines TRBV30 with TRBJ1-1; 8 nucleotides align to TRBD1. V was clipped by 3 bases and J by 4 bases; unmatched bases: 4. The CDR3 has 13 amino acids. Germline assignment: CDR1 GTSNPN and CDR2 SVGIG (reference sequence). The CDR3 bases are TGTGCCTGGAGCAGACAGGGGAGCACTGAAGCTTTCTTT. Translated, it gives CAWSRQGSTEAFF.

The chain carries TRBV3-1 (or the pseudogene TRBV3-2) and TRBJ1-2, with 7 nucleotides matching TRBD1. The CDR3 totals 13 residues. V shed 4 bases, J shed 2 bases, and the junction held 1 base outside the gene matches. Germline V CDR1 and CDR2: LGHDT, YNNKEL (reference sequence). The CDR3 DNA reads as TGTGCCAGCAGCCTGGGACAGAACTATGGCTACACCTTC. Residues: CASSLGQNYGYTF.